This T cell receptor beta chain was obtained from a study of T cells in localized non-small cell lung cancer. Here immunoSEQ multiplex PCR was the method, and the copy in TCRdb shows in-frame clones only, minus some. The sample consists of 40,000 to 65,000 clones, approximately 80% of them appearing once. Points from the study as a whole: Appearing in adjacent lung were a median about 60 of the top 100 tumor clones. Uninvolved nearby lung showed the greatest T cell clonality, exceeding that found in tumor.

This CDR3 has 17 residues. Germline trimming cut 4 bases from V and 1 base from J; bases unmatched to any gene: 6. Germline V gene lookup returns CDR1 LGHNA and CDR2 YNFKEQ. In regard to this clone: Its antigen is not known.

The chain couples TRBV4-2 to TRBJ2-3; 12 positions agree with TRBD2. The material was peripheral blood mononuclear cells, obtained before any cancer treatment. The receptor comes from a man aged 35 to 69 with stage III lung adenocarcinoma. The CDR3 nucleotides are TGTGCCAGCAGCCTGACTAGCGGGGGCCGAGGCACAGATACGCAGTATTTT. This encodes CASSLTSGGRGTDTQYF.